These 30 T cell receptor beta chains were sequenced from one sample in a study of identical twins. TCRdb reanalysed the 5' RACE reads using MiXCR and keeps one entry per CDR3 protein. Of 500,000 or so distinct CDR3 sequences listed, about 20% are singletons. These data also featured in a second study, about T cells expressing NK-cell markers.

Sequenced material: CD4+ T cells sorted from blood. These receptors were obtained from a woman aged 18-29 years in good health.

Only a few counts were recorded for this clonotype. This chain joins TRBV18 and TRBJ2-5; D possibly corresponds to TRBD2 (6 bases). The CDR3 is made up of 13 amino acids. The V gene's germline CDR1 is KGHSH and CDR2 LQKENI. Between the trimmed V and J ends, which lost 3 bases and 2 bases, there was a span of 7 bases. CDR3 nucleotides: TGTGCCAGCTCACCGGAGGGACAAGAGACCCAGTACTTC. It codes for CASSPEGQETQYF.

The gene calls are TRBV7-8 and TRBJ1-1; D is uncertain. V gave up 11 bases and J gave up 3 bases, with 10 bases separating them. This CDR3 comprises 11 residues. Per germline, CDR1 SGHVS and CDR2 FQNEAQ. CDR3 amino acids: CAVRWDTEAFF. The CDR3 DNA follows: TGTGCCGTTCGGTGGGACACTGAAGCTTTCTTT.

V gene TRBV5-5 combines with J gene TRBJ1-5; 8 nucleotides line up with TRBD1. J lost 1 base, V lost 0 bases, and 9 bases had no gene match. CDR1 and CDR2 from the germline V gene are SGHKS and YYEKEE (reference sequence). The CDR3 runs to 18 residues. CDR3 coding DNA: TGTGCCAGCAGCTTGGTCGGGACAGGATCTCTAAGCAATCAGCCCCAGCATTTT. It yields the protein CASSLVGTGSLSNQPQHF.

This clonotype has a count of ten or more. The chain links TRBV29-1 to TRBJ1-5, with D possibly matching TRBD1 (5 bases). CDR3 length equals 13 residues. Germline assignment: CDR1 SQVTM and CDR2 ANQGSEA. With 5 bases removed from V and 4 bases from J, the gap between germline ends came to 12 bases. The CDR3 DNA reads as TGCAGCGTTCTCACGGGGGTGAATCAGCCCCAGCATTTT. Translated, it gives CSVLTGVNQPQHF.

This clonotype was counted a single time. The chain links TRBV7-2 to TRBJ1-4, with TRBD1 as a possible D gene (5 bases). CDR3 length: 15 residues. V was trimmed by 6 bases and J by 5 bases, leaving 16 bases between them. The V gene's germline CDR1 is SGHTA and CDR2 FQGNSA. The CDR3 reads CASSLGEGPNEKLFF. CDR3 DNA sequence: TGTGCCAGCAGTTTGGGGGAGGGTCCCAATGAAAAACTGTTTTTT.

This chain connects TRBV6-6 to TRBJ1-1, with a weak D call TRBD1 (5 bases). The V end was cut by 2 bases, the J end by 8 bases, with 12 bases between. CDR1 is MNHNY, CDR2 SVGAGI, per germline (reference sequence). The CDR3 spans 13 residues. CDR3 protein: CASSYAGPTEAFF. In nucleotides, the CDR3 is TGTGCCAGCAGTTACGCGGGACCCACCGAAGCTTTCTTT.

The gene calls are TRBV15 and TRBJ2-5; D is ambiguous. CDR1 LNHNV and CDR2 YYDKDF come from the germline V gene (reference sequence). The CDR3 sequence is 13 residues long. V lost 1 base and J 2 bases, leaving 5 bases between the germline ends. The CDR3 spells CATSRAPQETQYF. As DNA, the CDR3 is TGTGCCACCAGCAGAGCCCCGCAAGAGACCCAGTACTTC.

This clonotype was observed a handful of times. CDR3 in DNA: TGCGCCAGCAGCTTCGACAGAGGCTACGAGCAGTACTTC. Translated: CASSFDRGYEQYF. This rearrangement joins TRBV5-1 to TRBJ2-7, with D possibly TRBD1 on 5 matching bases. Trimming left V 2 bases short and J 3 bases short, with 9 bases between. Germline loops: CDR1 SGHRS, CDR2 YFSETQ. The CDR3 sequence is 13 residues long.

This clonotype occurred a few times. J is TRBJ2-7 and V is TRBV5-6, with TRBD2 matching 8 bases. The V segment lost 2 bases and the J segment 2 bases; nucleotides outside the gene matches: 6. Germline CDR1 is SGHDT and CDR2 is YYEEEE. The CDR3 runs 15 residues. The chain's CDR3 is CASSFRAGVPYEQYF. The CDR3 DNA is TGTGCCAGCAGCTTCCGAGCGGGAGTCCCCTACGAGCAGTACTTC.

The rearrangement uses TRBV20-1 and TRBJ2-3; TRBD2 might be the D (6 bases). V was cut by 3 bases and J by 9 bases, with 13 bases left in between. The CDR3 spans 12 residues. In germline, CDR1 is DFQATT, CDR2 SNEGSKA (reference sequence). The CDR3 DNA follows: TGCAGTGCTAGTGGCGGGGAGAGGACGCAGTATTTT. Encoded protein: CSASGGERTQYF.

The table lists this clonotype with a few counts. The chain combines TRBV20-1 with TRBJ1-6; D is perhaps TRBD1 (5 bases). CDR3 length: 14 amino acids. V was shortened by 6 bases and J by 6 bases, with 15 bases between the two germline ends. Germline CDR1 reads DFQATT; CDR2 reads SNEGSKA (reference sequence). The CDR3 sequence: CSARRGDGNSPLHF. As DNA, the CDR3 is TGCAGTGCCCGCCGGGGGGACGGTAATTCACCCCTCCACTTT.

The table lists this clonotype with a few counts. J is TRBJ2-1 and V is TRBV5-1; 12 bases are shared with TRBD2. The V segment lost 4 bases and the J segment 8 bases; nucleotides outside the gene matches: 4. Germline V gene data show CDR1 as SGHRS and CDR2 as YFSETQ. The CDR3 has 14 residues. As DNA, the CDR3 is TGCGCCAGCAGCCGACTAGCGGGAGAGGATGAGCAGTTCTTC. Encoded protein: CASSRLAGEDEQFF.

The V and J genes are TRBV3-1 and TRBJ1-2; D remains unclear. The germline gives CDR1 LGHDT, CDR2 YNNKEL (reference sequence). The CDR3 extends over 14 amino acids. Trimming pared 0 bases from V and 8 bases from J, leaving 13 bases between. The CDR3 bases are TGTGCCAGCAGCCAAGATCTCGGGCTCCGGGGCTACACCTTC. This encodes CASSQDLGLRGYTF.

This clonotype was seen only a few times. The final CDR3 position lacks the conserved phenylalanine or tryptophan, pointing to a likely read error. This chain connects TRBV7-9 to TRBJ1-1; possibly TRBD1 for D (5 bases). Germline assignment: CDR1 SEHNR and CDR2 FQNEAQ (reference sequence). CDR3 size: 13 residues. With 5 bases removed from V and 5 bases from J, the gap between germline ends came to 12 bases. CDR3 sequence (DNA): TGTGCCAGCAGCGGTCAGGGAGGGACTGAAGCTTTCCTT. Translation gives CASSGQGGTEAFL.

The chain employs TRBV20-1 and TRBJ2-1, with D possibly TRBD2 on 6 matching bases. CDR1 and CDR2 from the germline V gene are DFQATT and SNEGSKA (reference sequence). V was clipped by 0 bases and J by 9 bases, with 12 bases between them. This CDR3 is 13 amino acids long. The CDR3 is CSARDGGEIEQFF. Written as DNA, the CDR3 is TGCAGTGCTAGAGATGGAGGGGAGATTGAGCAGTTCTTC.

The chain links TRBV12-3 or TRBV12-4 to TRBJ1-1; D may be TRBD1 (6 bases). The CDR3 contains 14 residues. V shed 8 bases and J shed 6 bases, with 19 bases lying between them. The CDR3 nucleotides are TGTGCCAGCTCTCTTCTTCGGGGGCGGTCTGAAGCTTTCTTT. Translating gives CASSLLRGRSEAFF.

The CDR3 reads CASSYTPQETQYF. The CDR3 coding sequence is TGTGCCAGCAGCTACACGCCCCAAGAGACCCAGTACTTC. The chain is built from TRBV7-2 and TRBJ2-5; D ambiguous. CDR1 is SGHTA and CDR2 is FQGNSA in the germline V gene. V was pared by 4 bases and J by 1 base, with 7 bases between. The CDR3 length is 13 residues.

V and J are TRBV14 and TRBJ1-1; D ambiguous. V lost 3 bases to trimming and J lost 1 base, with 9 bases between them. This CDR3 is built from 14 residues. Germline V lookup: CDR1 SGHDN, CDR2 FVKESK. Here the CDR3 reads CASSQRRANTEAFF. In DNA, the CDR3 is TGTGCCAGCAGCCAGCGGAGGGCGAACACTGAAGCTTTCTTT. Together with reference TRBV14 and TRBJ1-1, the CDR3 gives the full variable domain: EAGVTQFPSHSVIEKGQTVTLRCDPISGHDNLYWYRRVMGKEIKFLLHFVKESKQDESGMPNNRFLAERTGGTYSTLKVQPAELEDSGVYFCASSQRRANTEAFFGQGTRLTVV.

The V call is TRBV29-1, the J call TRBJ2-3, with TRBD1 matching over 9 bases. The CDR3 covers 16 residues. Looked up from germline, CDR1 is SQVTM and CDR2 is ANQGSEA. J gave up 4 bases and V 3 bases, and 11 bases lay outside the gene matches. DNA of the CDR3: TGCAGCGTTGAGGGTAGGGACAGGGTGGTATCAGATACGCAGTATTTT. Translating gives CSVEGRDRVVSDTQYF.

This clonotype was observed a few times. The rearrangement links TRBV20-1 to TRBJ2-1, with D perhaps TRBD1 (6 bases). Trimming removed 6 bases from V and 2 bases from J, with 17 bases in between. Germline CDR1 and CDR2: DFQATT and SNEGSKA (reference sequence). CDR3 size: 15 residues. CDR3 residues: CSAYRDKHTYNEQFF. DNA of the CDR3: TGCAGTGCCTACCGGGACAAACATACCTACAATGAGCAGTTCTTC.

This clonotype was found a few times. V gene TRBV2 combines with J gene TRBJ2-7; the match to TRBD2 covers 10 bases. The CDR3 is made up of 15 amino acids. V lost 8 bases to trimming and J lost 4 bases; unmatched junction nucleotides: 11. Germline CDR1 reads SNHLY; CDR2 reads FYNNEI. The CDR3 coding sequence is TGTGCCAGCCGGAGAGCGGGAGGGCCGAGGTACGAGCAGTACTTC. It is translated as CASRRAGGPRYEQYF.

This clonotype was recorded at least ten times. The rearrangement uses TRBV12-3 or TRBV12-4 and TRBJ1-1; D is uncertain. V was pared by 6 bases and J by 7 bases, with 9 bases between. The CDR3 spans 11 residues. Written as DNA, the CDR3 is TGTGCCAGCAGCCGTGGGTTTGAAGCTTTCTTT. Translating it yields CASSRGFEAFF.

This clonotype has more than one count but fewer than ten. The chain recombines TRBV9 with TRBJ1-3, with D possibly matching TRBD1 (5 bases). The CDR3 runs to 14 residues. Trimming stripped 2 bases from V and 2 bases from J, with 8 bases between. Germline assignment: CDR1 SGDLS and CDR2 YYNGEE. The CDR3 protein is CASSVGGAGNTIYF. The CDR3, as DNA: TGTGCCAGCAGCGTCGGAGGGGCTGGAAACACCATATATTTT.

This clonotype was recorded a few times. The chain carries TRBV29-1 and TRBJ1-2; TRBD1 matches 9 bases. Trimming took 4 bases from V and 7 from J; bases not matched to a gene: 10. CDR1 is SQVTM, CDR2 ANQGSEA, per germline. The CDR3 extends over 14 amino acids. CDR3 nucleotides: TGCAGCGTTGTGCGGGACAGGGACCTTGTTGGCTACACCTTC. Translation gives CSVVRDRDLVGYTF.

The CDR3 is CASSERGPGNEQFF. As DNA, the CDR3 is TGTGCCAGCAGCGAGCGGGGGCCGGGGAATGAGCAGTTCTTC. This rearrangement joins TRBV7-2 to TRBJ2-1; 8 nucleotides match TRBD2. Germline V CDR1 and CDR2: SGHTA, FQGNSA. The CDR3 sequence is 14 residues long. V lost 5 bases and J lost 7; bases outside the gene matches: 7.

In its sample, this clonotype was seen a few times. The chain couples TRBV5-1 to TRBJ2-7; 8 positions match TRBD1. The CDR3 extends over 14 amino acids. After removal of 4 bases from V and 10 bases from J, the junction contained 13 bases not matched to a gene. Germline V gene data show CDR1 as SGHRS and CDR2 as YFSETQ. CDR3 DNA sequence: TGCGCCAGCAGCGCCTCGGACAGGGTACATCGCCAGTACTTC. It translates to CASSASDRVHRQYF. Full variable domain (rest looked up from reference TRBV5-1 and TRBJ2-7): KAGVTQTPRYLIKTRGQQVTLSCSPISGHRSVSWYQQTPGQGLQFLFEYFSETQRNKGNFPGRFSGRQFSNSRSEMNVSTLELGDSALYLCASSASDRVHRQYFGPGTRLTVT.

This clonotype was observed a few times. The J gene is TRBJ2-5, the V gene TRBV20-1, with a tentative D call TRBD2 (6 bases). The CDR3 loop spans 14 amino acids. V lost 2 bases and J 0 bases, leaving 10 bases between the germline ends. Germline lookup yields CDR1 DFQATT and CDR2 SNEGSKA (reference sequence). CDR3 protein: CSARPSSDQETQYF. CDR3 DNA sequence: TGCAGTGCTAGACCATCTAGCGACCAAGAGACCCAGTACTTC.

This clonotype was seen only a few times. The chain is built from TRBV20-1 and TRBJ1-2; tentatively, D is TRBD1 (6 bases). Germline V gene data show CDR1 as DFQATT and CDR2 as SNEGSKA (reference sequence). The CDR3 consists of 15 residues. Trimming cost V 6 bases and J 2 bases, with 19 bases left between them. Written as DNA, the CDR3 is TGCAGTGCCCGCGGGGAGGACAGAGACAACTATGGCTACACCTTC. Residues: CSARGEDRDNYGYTF.

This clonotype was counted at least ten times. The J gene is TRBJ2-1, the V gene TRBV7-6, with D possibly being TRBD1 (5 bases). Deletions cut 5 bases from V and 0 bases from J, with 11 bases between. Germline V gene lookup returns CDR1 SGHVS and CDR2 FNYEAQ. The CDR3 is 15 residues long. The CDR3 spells CASSPGHSSYNEQFF. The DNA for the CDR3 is TGTGCCAGCAGCCCAGGGCATAGCTCCTACAATGAGCAGTTCTTC.

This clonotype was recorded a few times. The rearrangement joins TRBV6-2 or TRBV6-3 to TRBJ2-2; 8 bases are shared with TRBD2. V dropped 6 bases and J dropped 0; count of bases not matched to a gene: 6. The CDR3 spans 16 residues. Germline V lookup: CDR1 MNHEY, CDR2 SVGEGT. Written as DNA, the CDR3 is TGTGCCAGCAGCCAACTAGCGGTCGCGAACACCGGGGAGCTGTTTTTT. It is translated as CASSQLAVANTGELFF.